This T cell receptor (beta chain) originates from a study of OX40 agonist ivuxolimab in advanced cancers. This clone has only a few counts. Germline V gives CDR1 LNHDA, CDR2 SQIVND (reference sequence). The CDR3 has 13 residues. V shed 8 bases and J shed 4 bases, with 12 bases lying between them. TCRdb's table, derived via immunoSEQ multiplex PCR, lists solely in-frame clones and lacks some. In the table there are around 67,000 clones, 80% of which are singletons. The J gene is TRBJ1-3, the V gene TRBV19; no reliable D call. The input for sequencing was CD4+ or CD8+ T cells sorted from blood, taken in a trial of the OX40 agonist ivuxolimab. The receptor's source is an adult with an advanced solid tumor such as melanoma, head and neck, liver or kidney cancer. The CDR3 nucleotides read TGTGCCAGTTCCGACTCCCCAGGAAACACCATATATTTT. It encodes CASSDSPGNTIYF.